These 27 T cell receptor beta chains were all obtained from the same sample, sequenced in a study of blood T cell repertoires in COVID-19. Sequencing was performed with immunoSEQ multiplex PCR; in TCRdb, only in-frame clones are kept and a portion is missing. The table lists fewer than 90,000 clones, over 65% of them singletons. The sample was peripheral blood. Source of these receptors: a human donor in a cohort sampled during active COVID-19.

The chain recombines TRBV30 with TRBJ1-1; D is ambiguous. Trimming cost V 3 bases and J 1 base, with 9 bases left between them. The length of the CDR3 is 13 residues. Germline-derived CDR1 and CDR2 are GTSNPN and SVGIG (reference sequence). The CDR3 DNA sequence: TGTGCCTGGAGCTCGGGGAAGAACACTGAAGCTTTCTTT. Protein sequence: CAWSSGKNTEAFF.

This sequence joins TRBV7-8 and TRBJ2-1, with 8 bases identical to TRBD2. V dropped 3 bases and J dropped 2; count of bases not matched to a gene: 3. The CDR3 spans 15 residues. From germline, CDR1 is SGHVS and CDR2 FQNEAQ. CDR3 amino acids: CASSLSGSPYNEQFF. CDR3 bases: TGTGCCAGCAGCTTGAGCGGGAGCCCCTACAATGAGCAGTTCTTC.

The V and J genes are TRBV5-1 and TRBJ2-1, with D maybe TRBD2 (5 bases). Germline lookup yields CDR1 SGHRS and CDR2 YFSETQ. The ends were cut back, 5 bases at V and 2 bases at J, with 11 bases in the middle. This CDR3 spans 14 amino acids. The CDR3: CASRAAETYNEQFF. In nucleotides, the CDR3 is TGCGCCAGCAGAGCGGCTGAAACCTACAATGAGCAGTTCTTC.

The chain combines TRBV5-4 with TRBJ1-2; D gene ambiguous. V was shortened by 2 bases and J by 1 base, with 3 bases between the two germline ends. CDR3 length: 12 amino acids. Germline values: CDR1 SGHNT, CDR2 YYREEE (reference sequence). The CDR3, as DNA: TGTGCCAGCAGCTTCAATAACTATGGCTACACCTTC. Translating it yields CASSFNNYGYTF.

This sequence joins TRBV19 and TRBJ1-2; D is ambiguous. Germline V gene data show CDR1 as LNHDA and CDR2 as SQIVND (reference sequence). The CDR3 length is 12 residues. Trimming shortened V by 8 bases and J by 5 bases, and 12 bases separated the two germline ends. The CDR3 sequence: CASRGGLYGYTF. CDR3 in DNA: TGTGCCAGTCGGGGAGGGTTATATGGCTACACCTTC.

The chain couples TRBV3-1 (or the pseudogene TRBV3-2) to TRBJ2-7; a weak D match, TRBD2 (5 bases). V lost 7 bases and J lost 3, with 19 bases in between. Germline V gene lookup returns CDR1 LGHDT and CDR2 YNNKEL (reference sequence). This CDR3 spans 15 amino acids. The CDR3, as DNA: TGTGCCAGCACACCGGGCGGGCGGCGGCTCTACGAGCAGTACTTC. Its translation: CASTPGGRRLYEQYF.

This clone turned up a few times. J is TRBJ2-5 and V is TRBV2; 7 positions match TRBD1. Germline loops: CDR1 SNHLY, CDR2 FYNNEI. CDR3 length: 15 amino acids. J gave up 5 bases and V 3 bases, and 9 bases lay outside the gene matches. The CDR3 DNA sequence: TGTGCCAGCAGTGAGCCCGCAGGGGGTCGGGAGACCCAGTACTTC. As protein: CASSEPAGGRETQYF. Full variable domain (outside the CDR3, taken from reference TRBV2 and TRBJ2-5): EPEVTQTPSHQVTQMGQEVILRCVPISNHLYFYWYRQILGQKVEFLVSFYNNEISEKSEIFDDQFSVERPDGSNFTLKIRSTKLEDSAMYFCASSEPAGGRETQYFGPGTRLLVL.

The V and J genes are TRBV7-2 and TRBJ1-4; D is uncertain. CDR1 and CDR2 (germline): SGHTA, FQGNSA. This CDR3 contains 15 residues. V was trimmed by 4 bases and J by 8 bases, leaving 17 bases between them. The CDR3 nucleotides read TGTGCCAGCAGCTCGGGCGGGAGGGTTAGGGAAAAACTGTTTTTT. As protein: CASSSGGRVREKLFF.

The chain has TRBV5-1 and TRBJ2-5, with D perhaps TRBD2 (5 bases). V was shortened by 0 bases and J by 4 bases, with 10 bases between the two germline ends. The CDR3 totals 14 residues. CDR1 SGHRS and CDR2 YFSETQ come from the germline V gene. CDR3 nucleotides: TGCGCCAGCAGCTTGGTTTCCAGCGGAGAGACCCAGTACTTC. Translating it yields CASSLVSSGETQYF.

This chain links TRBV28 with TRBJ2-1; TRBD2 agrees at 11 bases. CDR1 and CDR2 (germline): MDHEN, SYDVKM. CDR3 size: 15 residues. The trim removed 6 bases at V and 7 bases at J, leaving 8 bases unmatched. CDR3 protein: CASSRSGRERNEQFF. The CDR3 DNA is TGTGCCAGCAGCCGTAGCGGGAGGGAGAGGAATGAGCAGTTCTTC.

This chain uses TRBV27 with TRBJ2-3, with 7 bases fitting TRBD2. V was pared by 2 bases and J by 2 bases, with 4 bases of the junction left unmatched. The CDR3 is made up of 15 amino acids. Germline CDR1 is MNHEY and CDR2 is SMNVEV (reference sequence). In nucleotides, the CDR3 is TGTGCCAGCAGTTTAAGACTAGCCTACACAGATACGCAGTATTTT. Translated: CASSLRLAYTDTQYF.

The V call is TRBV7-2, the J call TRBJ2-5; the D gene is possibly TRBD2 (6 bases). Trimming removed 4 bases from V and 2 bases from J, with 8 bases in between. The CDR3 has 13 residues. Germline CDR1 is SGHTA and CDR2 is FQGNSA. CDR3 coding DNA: TGTGCCAGCAGCTCAAGCGGGCAAGAGACCCAGTACTTC. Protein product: CASSSSGQETQYF.

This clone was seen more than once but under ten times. CDR3 protein: CASSLSDRNEQYF. For the CDR3, the DNA is TGTGCCAGCAGCCTGTCCGACAGAAACGAGCAGTACTTC. This chain uses TRBV11-1 with TRBJ2-7, with D possibly TRBD1 on 5 matching bases. This CDR3 contains 13 residues. V was cut by 5 bases and J by 5 bases, with 13 bases left in between. The germline V gene has CDR1 SGHAT and CDR2 FQDESV (reference sequence). Using reference TRBV11-1 and TRBJ2-7 for the parts outside the CDR3, the full variable domain is EAEVAQSPRYKITEKSQAVAFWCDPISGHATLYWYRQILGQGPELLVQFQDESVVDDSQLPKDRFSAERLKGVDSTLKIQPAELGDSAMYLCASSLSDRNEQYFGPGTRLTVT.

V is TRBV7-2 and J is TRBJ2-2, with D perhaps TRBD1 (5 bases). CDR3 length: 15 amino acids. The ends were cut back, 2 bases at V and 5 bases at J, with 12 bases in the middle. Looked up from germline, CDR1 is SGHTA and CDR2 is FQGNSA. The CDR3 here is CASSLWGGATGELFF. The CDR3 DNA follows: TGTGCCAGCAGCTTATGGGGCGGAGCGACCGGGGAGCTGTTTTTT. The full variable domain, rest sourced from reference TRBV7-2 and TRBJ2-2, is GAGVSQSPSNKVTEKGKDVELRCDPISGHTALYWYRQSLGQGLEFLIYFQGNSAPDKSGLPSDRFSAERTGGSVSTLTIQRTQQEDSAVYLCASSLWGGATGELFFGEGSRLTVL.

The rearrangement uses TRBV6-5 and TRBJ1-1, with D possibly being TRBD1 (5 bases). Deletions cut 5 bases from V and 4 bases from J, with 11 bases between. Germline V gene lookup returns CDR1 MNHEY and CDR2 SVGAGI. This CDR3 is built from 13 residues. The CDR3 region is CASSLGVRTEAFF. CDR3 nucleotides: TGTGCCAGCAGTCTAGGGGTTCGCACTGAAGCTTTCTTT.

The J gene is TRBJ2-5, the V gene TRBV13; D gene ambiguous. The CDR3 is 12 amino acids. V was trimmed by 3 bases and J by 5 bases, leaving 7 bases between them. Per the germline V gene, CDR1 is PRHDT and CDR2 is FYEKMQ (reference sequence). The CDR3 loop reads CASSLRRETQYF. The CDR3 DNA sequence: TGTGCCAGCAGCTTGAGGCGTGAGACCCAGTACTTC.

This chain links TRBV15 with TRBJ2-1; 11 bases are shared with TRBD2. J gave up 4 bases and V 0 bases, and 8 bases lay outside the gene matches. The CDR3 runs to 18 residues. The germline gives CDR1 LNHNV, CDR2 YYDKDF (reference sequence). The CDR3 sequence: CATSRDISGTSGYNEQFF. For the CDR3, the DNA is TGTGCCACCAGCAGAGATATTTCCGGGACTAGCGGATACAATGAGCAGTTCTTC.

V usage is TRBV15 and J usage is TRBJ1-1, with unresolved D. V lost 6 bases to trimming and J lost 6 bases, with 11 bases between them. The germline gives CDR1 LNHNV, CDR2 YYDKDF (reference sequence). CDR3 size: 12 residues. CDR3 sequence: CATSSRHPEAFF. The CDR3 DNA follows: TGTGCCACCAGTTCCCGACATCCTGAAGCTTTCTTT.

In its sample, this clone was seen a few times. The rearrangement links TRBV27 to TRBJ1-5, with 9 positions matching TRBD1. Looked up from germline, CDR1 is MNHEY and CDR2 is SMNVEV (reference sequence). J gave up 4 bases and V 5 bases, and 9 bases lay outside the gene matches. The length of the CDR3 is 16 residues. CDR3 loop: CASSPLDRGANQPQHF. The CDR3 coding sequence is TGTGCCAGCAGTCCCCTCGACAGGGGGGCGAATCAGCCCCAGCATTTT.

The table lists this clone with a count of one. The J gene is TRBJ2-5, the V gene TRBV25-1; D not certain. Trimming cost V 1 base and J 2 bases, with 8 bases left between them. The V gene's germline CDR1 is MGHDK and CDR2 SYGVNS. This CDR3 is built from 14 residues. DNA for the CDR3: TGTGCCAGCAGTGAATCACGAACACAAGAGACCCAGTACTTC. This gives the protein CASSESRTQETQYF. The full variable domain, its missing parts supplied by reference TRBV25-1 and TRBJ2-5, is EADIYQTPRYLVIGTGKKITLECSQTMGHDKMYWYQQDPGMELHLIHYSYGVNSTEKGDLSSESTVSRIRTEHFPLTLESARPSHTSQYLCASSESRTQETQYFGPGTRLLVL.

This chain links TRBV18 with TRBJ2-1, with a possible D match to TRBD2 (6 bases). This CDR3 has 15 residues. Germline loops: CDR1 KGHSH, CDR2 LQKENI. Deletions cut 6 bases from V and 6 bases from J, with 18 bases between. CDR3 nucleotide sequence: TGTGCCAGCTCTCGTCTAGCGCCCGAAATCAATGAGCAGTTCTTC. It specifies CASSRLAPEINEQFF.

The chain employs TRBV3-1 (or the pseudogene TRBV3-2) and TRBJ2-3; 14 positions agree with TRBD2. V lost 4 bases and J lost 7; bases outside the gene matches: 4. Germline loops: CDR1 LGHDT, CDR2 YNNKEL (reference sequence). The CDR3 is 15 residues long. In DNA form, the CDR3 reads TGTGCCAGCAGCCCCGGACTAGCGGGAGGAAATACGCAGTATTTT. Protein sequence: CASSPGLAGGNTQYF.

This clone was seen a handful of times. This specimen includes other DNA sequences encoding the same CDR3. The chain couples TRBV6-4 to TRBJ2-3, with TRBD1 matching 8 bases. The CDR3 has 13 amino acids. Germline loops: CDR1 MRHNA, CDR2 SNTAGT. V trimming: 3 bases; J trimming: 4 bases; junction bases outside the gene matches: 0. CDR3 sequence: CASSEQGADTQYF. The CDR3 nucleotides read TGTGCCAGCAGTGAACAGGGGGCAGATACGCAGTATTTT.

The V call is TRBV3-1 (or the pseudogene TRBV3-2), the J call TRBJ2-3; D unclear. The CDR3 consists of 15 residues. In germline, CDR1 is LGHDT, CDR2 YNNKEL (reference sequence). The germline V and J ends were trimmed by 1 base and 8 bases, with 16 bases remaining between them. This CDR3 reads CASSQGASPDLTQYF. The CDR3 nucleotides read TGTGCCAGCAGCCAAGGCGCTAGTCCCGACCTTACGCAGTATTTT.

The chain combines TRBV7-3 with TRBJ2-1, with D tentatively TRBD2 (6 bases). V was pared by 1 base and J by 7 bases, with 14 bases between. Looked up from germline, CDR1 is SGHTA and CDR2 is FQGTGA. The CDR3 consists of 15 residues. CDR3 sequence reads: CASSLKGGTGNEQFF. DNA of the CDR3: TGTGCCAGCAGCTTAAAGGGCGGGACGGGAAATGAGCAGTTCTTC.

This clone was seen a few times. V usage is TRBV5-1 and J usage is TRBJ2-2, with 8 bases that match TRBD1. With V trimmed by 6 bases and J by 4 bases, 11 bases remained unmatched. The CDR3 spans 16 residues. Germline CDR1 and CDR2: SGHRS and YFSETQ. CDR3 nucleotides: TGCGCCAGCAATCCCTTCACAGGGGGAAGCACCGGGGAGCTGTTTTTT. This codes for CASNPFTGGSTGELFF.

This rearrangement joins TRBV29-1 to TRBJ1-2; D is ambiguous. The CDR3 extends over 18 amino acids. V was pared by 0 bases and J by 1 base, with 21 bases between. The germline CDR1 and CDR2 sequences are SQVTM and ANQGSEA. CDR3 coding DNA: TGCAGCGTTGAAGAAATGCCGGGAGCTCTATTCGATAACTATGGCTACACCTTC. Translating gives CSVEEMPGALFDNYGYTF.